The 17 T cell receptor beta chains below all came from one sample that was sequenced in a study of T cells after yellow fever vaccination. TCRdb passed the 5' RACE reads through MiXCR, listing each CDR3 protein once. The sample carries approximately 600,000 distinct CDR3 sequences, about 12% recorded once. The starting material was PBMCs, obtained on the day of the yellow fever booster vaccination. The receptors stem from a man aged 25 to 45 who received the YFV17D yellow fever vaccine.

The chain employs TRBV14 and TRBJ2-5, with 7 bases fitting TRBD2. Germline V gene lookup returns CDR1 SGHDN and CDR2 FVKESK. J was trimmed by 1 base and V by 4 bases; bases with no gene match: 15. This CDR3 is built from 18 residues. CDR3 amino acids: CASSRLKSGIPTQETQYF. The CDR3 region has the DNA TGTGCCAGCAGCCGCCTGAAGAGCGGGATACCGACCCAAGAGACCCAGTACTTC.

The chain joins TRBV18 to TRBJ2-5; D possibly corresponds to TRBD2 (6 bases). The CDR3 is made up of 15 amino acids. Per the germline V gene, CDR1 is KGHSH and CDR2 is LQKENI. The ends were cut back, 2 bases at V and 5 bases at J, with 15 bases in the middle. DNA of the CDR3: TGTGCCAGCTCACCAAGGGACTTAGCCAGGGAGACCCAGTACTTC. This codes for CASSPRDLARETQYF.

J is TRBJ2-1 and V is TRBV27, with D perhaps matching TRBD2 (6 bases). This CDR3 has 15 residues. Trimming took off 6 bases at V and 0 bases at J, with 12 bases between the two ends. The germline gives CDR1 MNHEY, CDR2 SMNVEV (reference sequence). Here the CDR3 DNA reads TGTGCCAGCAGACTCCGGGAGCTCTCCTACAATGAGCAGTTCTTC. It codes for CASRLRELSYNEQFF.

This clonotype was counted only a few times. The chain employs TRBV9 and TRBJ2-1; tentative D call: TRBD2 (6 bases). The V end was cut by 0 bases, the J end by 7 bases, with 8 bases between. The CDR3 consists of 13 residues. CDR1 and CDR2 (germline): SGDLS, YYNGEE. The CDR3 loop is CASSVDGRNEQFF. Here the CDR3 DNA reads TGTGCCAGCAGCGTAGATGGGAGGAATGAGCAGTTCTTC.

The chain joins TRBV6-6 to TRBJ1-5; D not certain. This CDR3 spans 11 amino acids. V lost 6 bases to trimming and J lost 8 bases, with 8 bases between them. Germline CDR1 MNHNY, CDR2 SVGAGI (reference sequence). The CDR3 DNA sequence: TGTGCCAGCAGCCTTCATGAGCCCCAGCATTTT. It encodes CASSLHEPQHF.

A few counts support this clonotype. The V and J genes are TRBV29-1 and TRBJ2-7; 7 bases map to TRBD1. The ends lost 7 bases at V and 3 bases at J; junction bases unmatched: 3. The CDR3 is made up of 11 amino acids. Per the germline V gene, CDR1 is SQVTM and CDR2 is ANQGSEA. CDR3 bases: TGCAGCGCGAACAGGGGCTACGAGCAGTACTTC. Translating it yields CSANRGYEQYF.

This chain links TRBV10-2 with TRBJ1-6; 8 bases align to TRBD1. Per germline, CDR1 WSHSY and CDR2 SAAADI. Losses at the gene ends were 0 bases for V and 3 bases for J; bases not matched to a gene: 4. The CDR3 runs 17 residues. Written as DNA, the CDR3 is TGCGCCAGCAGTGAGTCACGGGACAGGTTCTATAATTCACCCCTCCACTTT. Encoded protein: CASSESRDRFYNSPLHF.

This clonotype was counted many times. This CDR3 is CASSYGGSYNEQFF. CDR3 DNA: TGTGCCAGCAGTTACGGTGGTTCCTACAATGAGCAGTTCTTC. V is TRBV6-2 or TRBV6-3 and J is TRBJ2-1, with D unclear. V lost 2 bases and J lost 1, with 6 bases in between. CDR1 is MNHEY, CDR2 SVGEGT, per germline. This CDR3 has 14 amino acids.

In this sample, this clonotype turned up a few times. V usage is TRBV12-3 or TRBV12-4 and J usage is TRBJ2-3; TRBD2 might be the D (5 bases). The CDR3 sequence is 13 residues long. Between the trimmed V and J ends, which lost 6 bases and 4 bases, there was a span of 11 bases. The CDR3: CASRDGKPDTQYF. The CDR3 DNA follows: TGTGCCAGCAGGGACGGGAAGCCAGATACGCAGTATTTT.

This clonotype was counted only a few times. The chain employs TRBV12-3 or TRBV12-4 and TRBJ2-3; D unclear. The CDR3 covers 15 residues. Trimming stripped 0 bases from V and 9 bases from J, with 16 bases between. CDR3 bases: TGTGCCAGCAGTTTAGCGGACCGCACACAGATAACGCAGTATTTT. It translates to CASSLADRTQITQYF.

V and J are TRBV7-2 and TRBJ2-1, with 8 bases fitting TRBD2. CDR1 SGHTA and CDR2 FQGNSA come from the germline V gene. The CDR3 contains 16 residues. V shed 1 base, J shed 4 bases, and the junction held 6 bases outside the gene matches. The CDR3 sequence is CASSLGSGKKYNEQFF. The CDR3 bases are TGTGCCAGCAGCTTAGGTAGCGGGAAGAAATACAATGAGCAGTTCTTC.

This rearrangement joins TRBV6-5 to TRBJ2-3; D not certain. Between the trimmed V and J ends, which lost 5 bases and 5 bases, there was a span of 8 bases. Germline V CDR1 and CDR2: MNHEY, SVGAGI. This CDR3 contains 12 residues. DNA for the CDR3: TGTGCCAGCAGTGGCAGTTTAGATACGCAGTATTTT. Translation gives CASSGSLDTQYF.

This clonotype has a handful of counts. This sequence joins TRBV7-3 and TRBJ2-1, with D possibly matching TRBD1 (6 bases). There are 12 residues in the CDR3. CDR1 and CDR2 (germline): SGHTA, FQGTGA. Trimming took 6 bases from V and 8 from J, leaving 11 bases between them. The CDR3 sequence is CASRGAGHEQFF. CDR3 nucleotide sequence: TGTGCCAGCAGGGGGGCAGGCCATGAGCAGTTCTTC.

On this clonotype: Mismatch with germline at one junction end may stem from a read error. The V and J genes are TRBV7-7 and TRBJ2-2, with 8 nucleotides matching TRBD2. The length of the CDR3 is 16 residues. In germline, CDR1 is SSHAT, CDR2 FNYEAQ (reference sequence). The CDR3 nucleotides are TGTGCTAGCAGCTTGGTCGGCGGGGGGCACACCGGGGAGCTGTTTTTT. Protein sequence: CASSLVGGGHTGELFF.

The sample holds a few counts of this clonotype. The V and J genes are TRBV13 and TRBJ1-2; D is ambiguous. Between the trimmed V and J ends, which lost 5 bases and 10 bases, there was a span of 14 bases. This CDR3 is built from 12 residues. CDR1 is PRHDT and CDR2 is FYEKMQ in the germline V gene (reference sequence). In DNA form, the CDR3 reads TGTGCCAGCAGCCAATGGCTATCTAACTACACCTTC. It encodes CASSQWLSNYTF.

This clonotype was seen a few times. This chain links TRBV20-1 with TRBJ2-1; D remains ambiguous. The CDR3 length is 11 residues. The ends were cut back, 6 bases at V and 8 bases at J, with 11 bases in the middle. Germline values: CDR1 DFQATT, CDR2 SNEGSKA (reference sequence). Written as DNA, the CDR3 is TGCAGTGCAAAATTAACGGATGAGCAGTTCTTC. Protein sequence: CSAKLTDEQFF.

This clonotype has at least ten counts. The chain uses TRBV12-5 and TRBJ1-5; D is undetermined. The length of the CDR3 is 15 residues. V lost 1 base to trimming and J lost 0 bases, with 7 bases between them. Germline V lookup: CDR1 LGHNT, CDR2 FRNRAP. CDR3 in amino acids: CASGLGQHSNQPQHF. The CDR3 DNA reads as TGTGCTAGTGGTTTGGGACAACATAGCAATCAGCCCCAGCATTTT.